The clone carrying this T cell receptor beta chain was seen only once. The antigen remains undetermined. This sample was taken from a study of T cell responses to AZD1222 COVID-19 vaccine. Study-wide context: Second-dose groups at about 4 or about 12 weeks were pooled. Study-wide points: Spike was spanned by vaccine-associated CD4 TCRs, which were dominant at 160-218 and 743-854. Two AZD1222 doses significantly raised spike-specific TCR breadth and depth over controls. Every sample of the repertoires postdated the peak T cell response.

Data came from immunoSEQ multiplex PCR; TCRdb stores just in-frame clones and leaves some out. The sample consists of 90,000 to 150,000 clones, 75% to 90% of them appearing once. Unmatched junction bases numbered 12, after V lost 4 bases and J lost 12 bases. CDR3 length: 15 residues. Germline V CDR1 and CDR2: SGHAT, FQNNGV. Specimen: peripheral blood, collected on day 0 of AZD1222 vaccination. The receptor comes from an adult in good health. The chain recombines TRBV11-2 with TRBJ1-4, with 9 bases lining up with TRBD1. The CDR3 protein is CASSYRPGTGIQLFF. The CDR3 region has the DNA TGTGCCAGCAGCTACCGTCCCGGGACAGGGATCCAACTGTTTTTT.